One and the same sample provided the 2 T cell receptor beta chains below, sequenced in a study of cytomegalovirus exposure and HLA in healthy donors. Primers for the PCR totalled 60 Vbeta and 13 Jbeta. Profiling relied on immunoSEQ multiplex PCR, and the TCRdb table lists in-frame clones only, not all of them. This sample's table has approximately 150,000 clones. Input material: PBMCs. The receptors derive from a woman aged 40 to 49 in good health and CMV-seronegative.

V is TRBV28 and J is TRBJ2-7, with 10 bases aligning to TRBD1. The CDR3 runs to 13 residues. The germline V gene has CDR1 MDHEN and CDR2 SYDVKM. Losses at the gene ends were 4 bases for V and 4 bases for J; bases not matched to a gene: 1. This CDR3 reads CASSWGQGYEQYV. The CDR3 DNA reads as TGTGCCAGCAGTTGGGGACAGGGGTACGAGCAGTACGTC.

This chain joins TRBV6-5 and TRBJ2-1; the D gene is possibly TRBD2 (5 bases). Germline V gives CDR1 MNHEY, CDR2 SVGAGI. The V gene lost 7 bases and the J gene lost 8 bases, with 15 bases spanning the gap. The CDR3 sequence is 13 residues long. Here the CDR3 DNA reads TGTGCCAGCAAAGGTCCCCTAGCCTATGAGCAGTTCTTC. It specifies CASKGPLAYEQFF.